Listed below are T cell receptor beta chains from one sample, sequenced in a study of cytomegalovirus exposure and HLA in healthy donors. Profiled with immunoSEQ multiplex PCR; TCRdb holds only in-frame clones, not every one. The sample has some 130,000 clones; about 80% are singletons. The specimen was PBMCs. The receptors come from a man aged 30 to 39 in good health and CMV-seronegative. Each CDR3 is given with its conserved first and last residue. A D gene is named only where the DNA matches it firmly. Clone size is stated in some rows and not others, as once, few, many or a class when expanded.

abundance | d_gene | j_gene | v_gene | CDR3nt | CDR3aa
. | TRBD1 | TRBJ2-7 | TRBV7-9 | TGTGCCAGCAGCCTTCCTCCGGGACAGGGGGCGACCTACGAGCAGTACTTC | CASSLPPGQGATYEQYF
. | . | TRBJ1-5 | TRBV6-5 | TGTGCCAGCAGTTACGGTCCTACCCCCAATCAGCCCCAGCATTTT | CASSYGPTPNQPQHF
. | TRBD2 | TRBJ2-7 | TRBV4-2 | TGTGCCAGCAGCCTTGTGGTAGCGGGCAAGGTGGGCGAGCAGTACTTC | CASSLVVAGKVGEQYF
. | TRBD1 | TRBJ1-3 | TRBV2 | TGTGCCAGCAGACGGGACAGGGGCCTCTCTGGAAACACCATATATTTT | CASRRDRGLSGNTIYF
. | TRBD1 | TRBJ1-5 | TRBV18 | TGTGCCAGCTCACCCGGGACAGGGGAAAAACAGCCCCAGCATTTT | CASSPGTGEKQPQHF
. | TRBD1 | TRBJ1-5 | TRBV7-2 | TGTGCCAGCAGCCGATTTACAGGGGGCCGGTCCAATCAGCCCCAGCATTTT | CASSRFTGGRSNQPQHF
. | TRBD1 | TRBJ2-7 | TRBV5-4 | TGTGCCAGCAGCTTTGACAGGGGGACCCCCTACGAGCAGTACTTC | CASSFDRGTPYEQYF
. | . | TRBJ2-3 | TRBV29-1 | TGCAGCGTTGAAGACCCTAGCACACCTACGCAGTATTTT | CSVEDPSTPTQYF
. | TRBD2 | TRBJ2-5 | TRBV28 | TGTGCCAGCCAAAAGGGGGATTTTGGGACATTATTCGGGACTAGCGGGAATAAAGAGACCCAGTACTTC | CASQKGDFGTLFGTSGNKETQYF
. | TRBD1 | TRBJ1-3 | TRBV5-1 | TGCGCCAGCAGCTTGGTAGGGGGCCGTGGAAACACCATATATTTT | CASSLVGGRGNTIYF
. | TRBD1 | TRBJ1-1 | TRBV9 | TGTGCCAGCAGCGTAGTCGGACAGGGCAACACTGAAGCTTTCTTT | CASSVVGQGNTEAFF
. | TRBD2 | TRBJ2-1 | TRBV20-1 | TGCAGTGCTCAGACTAGCGGTGAGCAGTTCTTC | CSAQTSGEQFF
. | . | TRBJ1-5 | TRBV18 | TGTGCCAGCTCACCAAGACGATCGGGGGACCAGCCCCAGCATTTT | CASSPRRSGDQPQHF
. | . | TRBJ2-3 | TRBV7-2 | TGTGCCAGCAGCCCAGGCCGGGATACGCAGTATTTT | CASSPGRDTQYF
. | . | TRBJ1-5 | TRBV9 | TGTGCCAGCAGTTCCACAGGAAGATCCAATCAGCCCCAGCATTTT | CASSSTGRSNQPQHF
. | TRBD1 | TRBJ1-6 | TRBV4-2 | TGTGCCAGCAGCCGGAACAGGGGTCCCTTTAATTCACCCCTCCACTTT | CASSRNRGPFNSPLHF
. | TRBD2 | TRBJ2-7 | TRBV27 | TGTGCCAGCAGGGTACTAGCGGGAGGGCCTTACGAGCAGTACTTC | CASRVLAGGPYEQYF
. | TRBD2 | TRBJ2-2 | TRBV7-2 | TGTGCCAGCAGCTTTAGCGGGTTAAACACCGGGGAGCTGTTTTTT | CASSFSGLNTGELFF
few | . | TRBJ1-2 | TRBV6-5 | TGTGCCAGCAGTTACCCTAGGGGTAATGGCTACACCTTC | CASSYPRGNGYTF
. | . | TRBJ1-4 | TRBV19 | TGTGCCAGTAGTCCTCAGCGGAATGAAAAACTGTTTTTT | CASSPQRNEKLFF
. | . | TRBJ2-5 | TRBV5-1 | TGCGCCAGCAGCACGGGAGAGCGGGCCTGGTCAGAGACCCAGTACTTC | CASSTGERAWSETQYF
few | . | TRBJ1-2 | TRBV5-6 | TGTGCCAGCAGCTTTGGACTGGCGTACACCTTC | CASSFGLAYTF
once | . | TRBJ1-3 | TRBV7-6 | TGTGCCAGCAGCTTGGGCGCCAGTCATGGTTTT | CASSLGASHGF
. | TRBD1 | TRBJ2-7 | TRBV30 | TGTGCCTGGAGTGGAGGACAGGGGGGGGAGCAGTACTTC | CAWSGGQGGEQYF
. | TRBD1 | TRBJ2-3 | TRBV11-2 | TGTGCCAGCAGCTCAGGGGGTAGCACAGATACGCAGTATTTT | CASSSGGSTDTQYF
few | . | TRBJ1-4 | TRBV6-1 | TGTGCCAGCAGTAGAGCGGGGGTTAATGAAAAACTGTTTTTT | CASSRAGVNEKLFF
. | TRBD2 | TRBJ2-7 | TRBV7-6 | TGTGCCAGCAGCAAGGTTAGCGGGAAGGTAGGCGAGCAGTACTTC | CASSKVSGKVGEQYF
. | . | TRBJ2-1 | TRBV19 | TGTGCCAGTAGTATAGAGTTAGGGCGGGGATACAATGAGCAGTTCTTC | CASSIELGRGYNEQFF
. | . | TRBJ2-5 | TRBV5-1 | TGCGCCAGCAGCCCCGAGGGAAACGGGGCCCAGTACTTC | CASSPEGNGAQYF
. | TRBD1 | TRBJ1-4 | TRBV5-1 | TGCGCCAGCAGCTTAGGGACAGCTAATGAAAAACTGTTTTTT | CASSLGTANEKLFF
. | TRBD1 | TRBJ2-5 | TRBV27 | TGTGCCAGCAGTCTAAGACAGGGATACCAAGAGACCCAGTACTTC | CASSLRQGYQETQYF
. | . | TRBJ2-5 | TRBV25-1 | TGTGCCAGCAGTGAATGGCAGGGGCGCTCCCAGGAGACCCAGTACTTC | CASSEWQGRSQETQYF
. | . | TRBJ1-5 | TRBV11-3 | TGTGCCACCCTGGGGGGAGGGGCAGAGGGTAGCAATCAGCCCCAGCATTTT | CATLGGGAEGSNQPQHF
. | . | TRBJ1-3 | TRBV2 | TGTGCCAGCAGTCCGGACTGGGGCTCTGGAAACACCATATATTTT | CASSPDWGSGNTIYF
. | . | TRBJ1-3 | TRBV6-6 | TGTGCCAGCAGTTATGGCGGGTTATCTGGAAACACCATATATTTT | CASSYGGLSGNTIYF
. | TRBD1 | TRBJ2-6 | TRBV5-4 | TGTGCCAGCAGCTTCGGGACAGGGTACTCTGGGGCCAACGTCCTGACTTTC | CASSFGTGYSGANVLTF
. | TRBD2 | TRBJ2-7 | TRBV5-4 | TGTGCCAGCAGCGAGGGACTAGCGAACGAGCAGTACTTC | CASSEGLANEQYF
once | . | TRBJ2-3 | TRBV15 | TGTGCCACCAGGACAGCTAGCACAGATACGCAGTATTTT | CATRTASTDTQYF
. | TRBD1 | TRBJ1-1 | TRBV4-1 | TGCGCCAGCACATCAACAGGGGTAGAAGCTTTCTTT | CASTSTGVEAFF
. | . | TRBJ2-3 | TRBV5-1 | TGCGCCAGCAGCTTAGTGGGAGCCCCGGAAGATACGCAGTATTTT | CASSLVGAPEDTQYF
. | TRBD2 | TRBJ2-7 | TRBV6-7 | TGTGCCAGCAGTTCCGGGACTAGCGGGGTCCTCTACGAGCAGTACTTC | CASSSGTSGVLYEQYF
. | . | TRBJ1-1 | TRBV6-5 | TGTGCCAGCAGTTACTCGCGCGGGACTGAAGCTTTCTTT | CASSYSRGTEAFF
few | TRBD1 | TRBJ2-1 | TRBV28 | TGTGCCAGCAGTATCGGACAGGGCTACAATGAGCAGTTCTTC | CASSIGQGYNEQFF
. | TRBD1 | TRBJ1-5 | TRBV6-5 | TGTGCCAGCAGTCCGGACAGGGCGGGCAATCAGCCCCAGCATTTT | CASSPDRAGNQPQHF
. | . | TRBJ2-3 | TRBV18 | TGTGCCAGCTCACCACCGAGGGGGAAGAGCACAGATACGCAGTATTTT | CASSPPRGKSTDTQYF
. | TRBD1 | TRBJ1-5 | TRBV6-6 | TGTGCCAGCACCAGACAGGGGGATCAGCCCCAACATTTT | CASTRQGDQPQHF
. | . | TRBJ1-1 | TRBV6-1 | TGTGCCAGCAACGACAGGTTAGGGAACACTGAAGCTTTCTTT | CASNDRLGNTEAFF
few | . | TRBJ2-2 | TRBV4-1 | TGCGCCAGCAGCCCCGGGGGGCGGGACAGGGAGCTGTTTTTT | CASSPGGRDRELFF
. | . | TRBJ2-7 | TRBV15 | TGTGCCACCAGCAGAGAACAGGCCTACGAGCAGTACTTC | CATSREQAYEQYF
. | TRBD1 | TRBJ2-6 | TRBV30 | TGTGCCGGGTCCTGGACAGGGGGCGGCTCTGGGGCCAACGTCCTGACTTTC | CAGSWTGGGSGANVLTF
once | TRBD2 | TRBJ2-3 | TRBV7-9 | TGTGCCAGCAGCTCGTATACTAGCGGGAGTAAAGATACGCAGTATTTT | CASSSYTSGSKDTQYF
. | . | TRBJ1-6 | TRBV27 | TGTGCCAGCAGGACCGCCCTTGCAGGGATGAATTCACCCCTCCACTTT | CASRTALAGMNSPLHF
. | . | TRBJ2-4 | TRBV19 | TGTGCCAGTACTGCGGGCGCCTTAGCCAAAAACATTCAGTACTTC | CASTAGALAKNIQYF
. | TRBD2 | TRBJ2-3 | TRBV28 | TGTGCCAGCAGTCCCGTAGCGGGAGGGGATCTGGATACGCAGTATTTT | CASSPVAGGDLDTQYF
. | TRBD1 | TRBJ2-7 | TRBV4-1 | TGCGCCAGCAGCCAAGCCCAGTCCGGGACAGGGTTCTACGAGCAGTACTTC | CASSQAQSGTGFYEQYF